This T cell receptor (beta chain) stems from a study of blood T cells in healthy people across ages. Study-level findings and limits: Diversity was estimated from one million T cells, and these estimates were considered underestimates.

This clonotype has just a few counts. Its antigen is not known. The CDR3 length is 15 residues. Trimming took 5 bases from V and 4 from J, leaving 17 bases between them. Germline-derived CDR1 and CDR2 are MDHEN and SYDVKM. It was with a sample-barcoded 5' primer and a J-beta primer mix that a second PCR of about 7 to 12 cycles was run. The authors tagged each cDNA molecule using a template-switch adaptor with 12 random nucleotides. In TCRdb, the 5' RACE reads were re-called with MiXCR into one record per CDR3 protein. The sample has some 640,000 distinct CDR3 sequences; approximately 50% are singletons.

The sample taken for sequencing was blood. This receptor was taken from a woman aged 55-70 years in good health. The chain joins TRBV28 to TRBJ1-2, with D possibly TRBD1 on 6 matching bases. The CDR3 DNA is TGTGCCAGCAGTCCCCTTGACAGGAGCATCTATGGCTACACCTTC. Its protein is CASSPLDRSIYGYTF.